These 21 T cell receptor beta chains were all obtained from the same sample, sequenced in a study of shared clonotypes between healthy human individuals. Produced via immunoSEQ multiplex PCR; TCRdb's table is partial and in-frame only. The profile shows about 2.3 million clones, about 92% of them singletons. Specimen: naive CD4+ T cells from PBMCs. Described subset: CD45RA+ positively selected. All receptors come from a young man in good health. Some clones in this sample may be carry-over from other donors' samples.

The chain is built from TRBV10-3 and TRBJ2-3; D gene unclear. This CDR3 spans 14 amino acids. Germline V CDR1 and CDR2: ENHRY, SYGVKD. With 11 bases removed from V and 4 bases from J, the gap between germline ends came to 19 bases. The CDR3 region is CAASDHGRPDTQYF. CDR3 sequence (DNA): TGTGCCGCTTCGGACCACGGACGGCCAGATACGCAGTATTTT.

This chain uses TRBV29-1 with TRBJ2-1, with D possibly matching TRBD2 (5 bases). The ends were cut back, 4 bases at V and 9 bases at J, with 16 bases in the middle. The CDR3 loop spans 13 amino acids. The germline V gene has CDR1 SQVTM and CDR2 ANQGSEA. As DNA, the CDR3 is TGCAGCGTTGGAGCGGTCCTGGTCGGTGAGCAGTTCTTC. Translating it yields CSVGAVLVGEQFF.

The V and J genes are TRBV18 and TRBJ1-1, with D tentatively TRBD1 (6 bases). Per the germline V gene, CDR1 is KGHSH and CDR2 is LQKENI. The CDR3 length is 16 residues. Trimming took off 2 bases at V and 4 bases at J, with 17 bases between the two ends. For the CDR3, the DNA is TGTGCCAGCTCACCATTAATAATGGGAGGGGGCACTGAAGCTTTCTTT. This gives the protein CASSPLIMGGGTEAFF.

The chain has TRBV9 and TRBJ2-1, with 11 bases identical to TRBD2. Germline V gives CDR1 SGDLS, CDR2 YYNGEE. The CDR3 consists of 15 residues. The V and J ends lost 3 bases and 10 bases, in that order; junction bases with no gene match: 9. The CDR3 loop reads CASSDPYSGRDEQFF. CDR3 nucleotide sequence: TGTGCCAGCAGCGACCCTTATAGCGGGAGGGACGAGCAGTTCTTC.

The J gene is TRBJ2-4, the V gene TRBV6-1, with TRBD1 identical over 12 bases. Germline lookup yields CDR1 MNHNS and CDR2 SASEGT. The CDR3 has 16 amino acids. V lost 4 bases and J lost 5; bases outside the gene matches: 6. CDR3 in amino acids: CASSVGTGGSQNIQYF. The CDR3 DNA is TGTGCCAGCAGTGTGGGGACAGGGGGCTCCCAAAACATTCAGTACTTC.

About this clone itself: This same CDR3 is encoded by further DNA sequences in the sample. J is TRBJ1-1 and V is TRBV27, with D hard to call. With 5 bases removed from V and 2 bases from J, the gap between germline ends came to 9 bases. The CDR3 is 13 amino acids. Germline CDR1 reads MNHEY; CDR2 reads SMNVEV (reference sequence). The CDR3 sequence is CASSRQRNTEAFF. DNA of the CDR3: TGTGCCAGCAGTCGTCAGAGAAACACTGAAGCTTTCTTT.

This chain uses TRBV30 with TRBJ2-1; TRBD2 aligns across 10 bases. There are 16 residues in the CDR3. With 2 bases clipped from V and 3 bases from J, the junction kept 7 bases outside the gene matches. Germline values: CDR1 GTSNPN, CDR2 SVGIG (reference sequence). The CDR3 region is CAWSPSGLAVYNEQFF. In DNA, the CDR3 is TGTGCCTGGAGTCCTAGTGGACTAGCGGTCTACAATGAGCAGTTCTTC.

The sample holds one count of this clone. This chain connects TRBV11-2 to TRBJ2-5; no clear D gene. CDR3 length: 13 residues. V shed 3 bases and J shed 4 bases, with 9 bases lying between them. CDR1 is SGHAT and CDR2 is FQNNGV in the germline V gene. For the CDR3, the DNA is TGTGCCAGCAGCTTGAGGCGCGTAGAGACCCAGTACTTC. Translated, it gives CASSLRRVETQYF.

The rearrangement uses TRBV18 and TRBJ2-7, with TRBD1 identical over 7 bases. CDR1 KGHSH and CDR2 LQKENI come from the germline V gene. CDR3 length: 15 amino acids. V was pared by 0 bases and J by 4 bases, with 6 bases of the junction left unmatched. The CDR3 loop is CASSPPGTALYEQYF. CDR3 sequence (DNA): TGTGCCAGCTCACCACCGGGGACAGCCCTTTACGAGCAGTACTTC. The variable domain in full, with the rest retrieved from reference TRBV18 and TRBJ2-7, is NAGVMQNPRHLVRRRGQEARLRCSPMKGHSHVYWYRQLPEEGLKFMVYLQKENIIDESGMPKERFSAEFPKEGPSILRIQQVVRGDSAAYFCASSPPGTALYEQYFGPGTRLTVT.

V gene TRBV5-1 combines with J gene TRBJ2-7; D possibly corresponds to TRBD2 (6 bases). The germline V gene encodes CDR1 SGHRS and CDR2 YFSETQ. CDR3 size: 13 residues. V lost 0 bases and J 5 bases, leaving 9 bases between the germline ends. The CDR3 DNA reads as TGCGCCAGCAGCTTGGCTAGCGATCACGAGCAGTACTTC. Translated, it gives CASSLASDHEQYF. Using reference TRBV5-1 and TRBJ2-7 for the parts outside the CDR3, the full variable domain is KAGVTQTPRYLIKTRGQQVTLSCSPISGHRSVSWYQQTPGQGLQFLFEYFSETQRNKGNFPGRFSGRQFSNSRSEMNVSTLELGDSALYLCASSLASDHEQYFGPGTRLTVT.

CDR3: CAISVIGNEQFF. The CDR3 DNA sequence: TGTGCCATCAGCGTAATTGGGAATGAGCAGTTCTTC. The chain uses TRBV10-3 and TRBJ2-1; D gene uncertain. CDR1 is ENHRY and CDR2 is SYGVKD in the germline V gene. The CDR3 consists of 12 residues. The V end was cut by 6 bases, the J end by 7 bases, with 10 bases between.

This chain links TRBV5-5 with TRBJ1-2; maybe TRBD1 (5 bases). V was cut by 4 bases and J by 6 bases, with 16 bases left in between. CDR1 SGHKS and CDR2 YYEKEE come from the germline V gene (reference sequence). The CDR3 has 14 residues. The CDR3: CASSPPGGFNGYTF. In DNA form, the CDR3 reads TGTGCCAGCAGCCCCCCCGGGGGTTTCAATGGCTACACCTTC.

The chain joins TRBV6-6 to TRBJ2-2; possible D gene TRBD2, 6 bases. This CDR3 is 13 amino acids long. V was shortened by 5 bases and J by 7 bases, with 11 bases between the two germline ends. Germline lookup yields CDR1 MNHNY and CDR2 SVGAGI (reference sequence). The CDR3 here is CASSTRGNGELFF. In DNA, the CDR3 is TGTGCCAGCAGTACCCGGGGGAACGGGGAGCTGTTTTTT.

The chain carries TRBV7-3 and TRBJ2-3; possible D gene TRBD2, 5 bases. Trimming stripped 1 base from V and 7 bases from J, with 9 bases between. CDR3 length: 13 residues. Germline V lookup: CDR1 SGHTA, CDR2 FQGTGA. The CDR3 is CASSLMGSNTQYF. Written as DNA, the CDR3 is TGTGCCAGCAGCTTAATGGGGAGCAATACGCAGTATTTT.

The chain employs TRBV5-1 and TRBJ2-6, with a possible D match to TRBD1 (5 bases). The CDR3 length is 14 residues. The V gene's germline CDR1 is SGHRS and CDR2 YFSETQ. The V gene lost 4 bases and the J gene lost 4 bases, with 9 bases spanning the gap. The chain's CDR3 is CASSLQAGANVLTF. CDR3 nucleotide sequence: TGCGCCAGCAGCCTACAGGCCGGGGCCAACGTCCTGACTTTC. Full variable domain (outside the CDR3, taken from reference TRBV5-1 and TRBJ2-6): KAGVTQTPRYLIKTRGQQVTLSCSPISGHRSVSWYQQTPGQGLQFLFEYFSETQRNKGNFPGRFSGRQFSNSRSEMNVSTLELGDSALYLCASSLQAGANVLTFGAGSRLTVL.

This clone has more than one count but fewer than ten. The chain is built from TRBV30 and TRBJ1-4, with D perhaps matching TRBD1 (5 bases). This CDR3 is built from 13 residues. Trimming took 2 bases from V and 6 from J, leaving 10 bases between them. Germline V gene lookup returns CDR1 GTSNPN and CDR2 SVGIG (reference sequence). CDR3 coding DNA: TGTGCCTGGAGTTTGACAGCAGATGAAAAACTGTTTTTT. The encoded protein is CAWSLTADEKLFF. The entire variable domain, with the rest obtained from reference TRBV30 and TRBJ1-4, is as follows: SQTIHQWPATLVQPVGSPLSLECTVEGTSNPNLYWYRQAAGRGLQLLFYSVGIGQISSEVPQNLSASRPQDRQFILSSKKLLLSDSGFYLCAWSLTADEKLFFGSGTQLSVL.

This clone was picked up one time. The J gene is TRBJ2-3, the V gene TRBV5-6, with TRBD1 matching 9 bases. This CDR3 has 16 amino acids. J was trimmed by 1 base and V by 2 bases; bases with no gene match: 5. Germline CDR1 and CDR2: SGHDT and YYEEEE. CDR3: CASSFRQGEGTDTQYF. Written as DNA, the CDR3 is TGTGCCAGCAGCTTCAGACAGGGGGAGGGCACAGATACGCAGTATTTT.

The chain combines TRBV9 with TRBJ2-1; TRBD2 aligns across 9 bases. The CDR3 is 12 amino acids. Germline V CDR1 and CDR2: SGDLS, YYNGEE. The V gene end was trimmed by 4 bases and the J gene end by 13 bases; junction bases not matched to a gene: 6. The DNA of the CDR3 is TGTGCCAGCAGCCATGGACTAGCGCCCCAGTTCTTC. This gives the protein CASSHGLAPQFF.

The chain has TRBV27 and TRBJ1-4; no definite D call. The V end lost 7 bases, the J end lost 0 bases, and 12 bases lay between the germline ends. The length of the CDR3 is 15 residues. CDR1 and CDR2 (germline): MNHEY, SMNVEV (reference sequence). CDR3 DNA: TGTGCCAGCACCAACTTAGGAGCAACTAATGAAAAACTGTTTTTT. Protein: CASTNLGATNEKLFF.

The chain couples TRBV30 to TRBJ1-5; D ambiguous. This CDR3 is built from 13 residues. V dropped 2 bases and J dropped 11 bases, with 16 bases sitting between them. Per the germline V gene, CDR1 is GTSNPN and CDR2 is SVGIG (reference sequence). The CDR3 DNA reads TGTGCCTGGAGTCCGGCCTTTTCGGTCTCCCAGCATTTT. It is translated as CAWSPAFSVSQHF.

V usage is TRBV19 and J usage is TRBJ2-1, with 8 nucleotides matching TRBD2. Germline trimming cut 5 bases from V and 8 bases from J; bases unmatched to any gene: 11. Germline CDR1 LNHDA, CDR2 SQIVND (reference sequence). The CDR3 extends over 15 amino acids. CDR3 loop: CASSGEGLVFDEQFF. CDR3 in DNA: TGTGCCAGTAGTGGAGAGGGACTAGTTTTCGATGAGCAGTTCTTC.